This TCR beta chain stems from a study of cytomegalovirus exposure and HLA in healthy donors. Whole-study findings and limits: In vitro assays verified that a few CMV-associated chains recognized CMV antigens specifically.

Researchers ran the PCR with 60 Vbeta and 13 Jbeta primers. Measured with immunoSEQ multiplex PCR; TCRdb has only the in-frame clones, and not every one. The repertoire holds 150,000 to 200,000 clones, around four fifths seen once, with over 1.5% in the top ten. The CDR3 loop spans 13 amino acids. Trimming pared 2 bases from V and 6 bases from J, leaving 10 bases between. Germline CDR1 reads GTSNPN; CDR2 reads SVGIG (reference sequence). Concerning this clone itself: The antigen remains unidentified.

The chain employs TRBV30 and TRBJ1-4, with D possibly being TRBD1 (5 bases). Specimen: PBMCs. The receptor comes from a man aged 50 to 60 in good health and CMV-seronegative. The CDR3 DNA follows: TGTGCCTGGAGTTTGGGGGGAGATGAAAAACTGTTTTTT. Its protein is CAWSLGGDEKLFF.